This record concerns one TCR beta chain sequence. These data come from a study of blood T cell repertoires in COVID-19. Germline V gene data show CDR1 as SGHDN and CDR2 as FVKESK. V lost 4 bases, J lost 8 bases, and 11 bases stayed unmatched. The CDR3 sequence is 15 residues long. Per the study methods: Amplification of reference gene primers was used by the study to estimate nucleated cell counts. Sequencing used immunoSEQ multiplex PCR; TCRdb keeps in-frame clones, though not all of them. V, J and clone size are those of that table, while D and trimming were read from the DNA. The profile shows over 150,000 clones, 75% to 85% of them singletons. Participant reports of clinical history set cohort assignment. For recovered donors of Cohort 3, there were two negative PCRs, clearance, or symptom resolution.

The V call is TRBV14, the J call TRBJ2-1, with 7 bases lining up with TRBD1. What was sequenced was PBMCs or T cells enriched from blood (not recorded which). This TCR was sampled from a woman in her fifties or sixties who had recovered from COVID-19. CDR3: CASSPLITGADEQFF. CDR3 DNA: TGTGCCAGCAGCCCGCTCATTACAGGGGCGGATGAGCAGTTCTTC. Variable domain in full (rest from reference TRBV14 and TRBJ2-1): EAGVTQFPSHSVIEKGQTVTLRCDPISGHDNLYWYRRVMGKEIKFLLHFVKESKQDESGMPNNRFLAERTGGTYSTLKVQPAELEDSGVYFCASSPLITGADEQFFGPGTRLTVL.